Ten or more counts support the clone carrying this T cell receptor beta chain. The antigen remains undetermined. From RNA transcripts, TCR beta CDR3 regions were amplified. Using the HTBI primer set, a first-round RT-PCR was run on the TCR CDR3. TCRdb used MiXCR to reprocess the multiplex PCR reads, holding one entry per CDR3 protein. The sample records around 440,000 distinct CDR3 sequences, about 15% being singletons. The hyperthyroidism was newly diagnosed and had lasted under 2 months; the patients were aged 18 to 65. Clinicians diagnosed patients from clinical symptoms, serum thyroxine and TRAb, thyroid ultrasound and orbital computed tomography. The source of the PBMCs was around 10 ml of fresh peripheral blood. This sample stems from a study of T cells in Graves' hyperthyroidism and ophthalmopathy. The CDR3 runs 15 residues. In germline, CDR1 is MDHEN, CDR2 SYDVKM. V shed 8 bases, J shed 4 bases, and the junction held 10 bases outside the gene matches.

Broader study findings: Ophthalmopathy, which appeared later, was predicted by the model a median roughly 6.5 months before onset.

Sequencing was performed on blood. The rearrangement uses TRBV28 and TRBJ2-7; 11 positions agree with TRBD2. The source is a woman aged 18-35 years with Graves' hyperthyroidism. The CDR3 spells CASLSPASGRYEQYF. CDR3 bases: TGTGCCAGCCTCTCTCCGGCTAGCGGGAGGTACGAGCAGTACTTC. The whole variable domain, filled in from reference TRBV28 and TRBJ2-7, reads DVKVTQSSRYLVKRTGEKVFLECVQDMDHENMFWYRQDPGLGLRLIYFSYDVKMKEKGDIPEGYSVSREKKERFSLILESASTNQTSMYLCASLSPASGRYEQYFGPGTRLTVT.